One and the same sample provided the 26 T cell receptor beta chains below, sequenced in a study of CD8 T cells in Susac syndrome. After extraction with the RNeasy kit, roughly 0.5 to 1 ug of the RNA was reverse transcribed using random hexamers. One entry per CDR3 protein results from TCRdb running MiXCR on the immunoSEQ multiplex PCR reads. The table records approximately 190,000 distinct CDR3 sequences, 90% to 95% of them present only once. Sequencing input: CD4+ T cells from PBMCs. The source is a human donor with Susac syndrome.

The V and J genes are TRBV12-3 or TRBV12-4 and TRBJ1-1; tentatively, D is TRBD1 (5 bases). V was clipped by 6 bases and J by 1 base, with 12 bases between them. The CDR3 contains 14 residues. The DNA of the CDR3 is TGTGCCAGCAGCGACAGATCCTGGAACACTGAAGCTTTCTTT. As protein: CASSDRSWNTEAFF.

The CDR3 reads CSARDPGKVEQYF. The CDR3 DNA sequence: TGCAGTGCTAGGGATCCGGGGAAGGTCGAGCAGTACTTC. V is TRBV20-1 and J is TRBJ2-7; a weak D match, TRBD2 (5 bases). The V end was cut by 3 bases, the J end by 6 bases, with 15 bases between. CDR3 length: 13 amino acids. CDR1 is DFQATT, CDR2 SNEGSKA, per germline (reference sequence).

This chain joins TRBV9 and TRBJ1-2; D not certain. Germline-derived CDR1 and CDR2 are SGDLS and YYNGEE. The CDR3 is 14 amino acids. V was pared by 4 bases and J by 0 bases, with 10 bases between. In DNA, the CDR3 is TGTGCCAGCAGCCAAAACGGGGCTAACTATGGCTACACCTTC. Amino acids: CASSQNGANYGYTF.

V and J are TRBV2 and TRBJ2-1, with TRBD2 matching over 9 bases. Losses at the gene ends were 7 bases for V and 7 bases for J; bases not matched to a gene: 8. Germline-derived CDR1 and CDR2 are SNHLY and FYNNEI. This CDR3 has 14 residues. The CDR3 here is CASTAGGPRNEQFF. CDR3 nucleotides: TGTGCCAGCACGGCGGGGGGGCCTCGGAATGAGCAGTTCTTC. The full variable domain, its missing parts supplied by reference TRBV2 and TRBJ2-1, is EPEVTQTPSHQVTQMGQEVILRCVPISNHLYFYWYRQILGQKVEFLVSFYNNEISEKSEIFDDQFSVERPDGSNFTLKIRSTKLEDSAMYFCASTAGGPRNEQFFGPGTRLTVL.

This sequence joins TRBV24-1 and TRBJ2-7; 7 nucleotides line up with TRBD2. Germline V CDR1 and CDR2: KGHDR, SFDVKD. This CDR3 spans 16 amino acids. V dropped 0 bases and J dropped 6; count of bases not matched to a gene: 10. CDR3 coding DNA: TGTGCCACCAGTGATTTGAGCGAGCGGGAAAGGGGCGAGCAGTACTTC. It encodes CATSDLSERERGEQYF.

This chain links TRBV27 with TRBJ1-3, with 10 bases lining up with TRBD1. The CDR3 length is 18 residues. CDR1 MNHEY and CDR2 SMNVEV come from the germline V gene (reference sequence). With V trimmed by 3 bases and J by 1 base, 9 bases remained unmatched. The CDR3 reads CASSLNNPGQGSGNTIYF. The CDR3 region has the DNA TGTGCCAGCAGTTTGAACAATCCGGGACAGGGGTCTGGAAACACCATATATTTT.

The chain joins TRBV6-1 to TRBJ2-7, with 14 bases fitting TRBD2. From germline, CDR1 is MNHNS and CDR2 SASEGT. The CDR3 extends over 15 amino acids. J gave up 2 bases and V 3 bases, and 0 bases lay outside the gene matches. CDR3 nucleotide sequence: TGTGCCAGCAGTGAGACTAGCGGGGGGGCCTACGAGCAGTACTTC. Translation gives CASSETSGGAYEQYF.

The chain carries TRBV15 and TRBJ2-5, with D uncertain. This CDR3 is 13 amino acids long. Germline values: CDR1 LNHNV, CDR2 YYDKDF (reference sequence). V was trimmed by 3 bases and J by 1 base, leaving 6 bases between them. This chain's CDR3 is CATSRTIQETQYF. DNA of the CDR3: TGTGCCACCAGCAGGACCATCCAAGAGACCCAGTACTTC.

V and J are TRBV2 and TRBJ2-3; 10 nucleotides line up with TRBD2. With 7 bases clipped from V and 6 bases from J, the junction kept 4 bases outside the gene matches. From germline, CDR1 is SNHLY and CDR2 FYNNEI. The CDR3 contains 13 residues. Written as DNA, the CDR3 is TGTGCCAGCACCAGCGGGAGGGGGGATACGCAGTATTTT. Amino acid sequence: CASTSGRGDTQYF. Complete variable domain (other parts from reference TRBV2 and TRBJ2-3): EPEVTQTPSHQVTQMGQEVILRCVPISNHLYFYWYRQILGQKVEFLVSFYNNEISEKSEIFDDQFSVERPDGSNFTLKIRSTKLEDSAMYFCASTSGRGDTQYFGPGTRLTVL.

This sequence joins TRBV5-1 and TRBJ2-2; weak D call: TRBD2 (5 bases). V lost 7 bases and J lost 4, with 11 bases in between. Germline CDR1 SGHRS, CDR2 YFSETQ. The CDR3 loop spans 13 amino acids. In DNA, the CDR3 is TGCGCCAGCGAAGAGGGCTTCACCGGGGAGCTGTTTTTT. It yields the protein CASEEGFTGELFF.

The V call is TRBV5-6, the J call TRBJ2-3, with 7 positions matching TRBD1. Germline CDR1 SGHDT, CDR2 YYEEEE. Trimming took 0 bases from V and 4 from J; bases not matched to a gene: 2. CDR3 length equals 14 residues. CDR3 sequence reads: CASSLGQGADTQYF. The CDR3 nucleotides are TGTGCCAGCAGCTTGGGACAGGGCGCAGATACGCAGTATTTT.

The J gene is TRBJ2-5, the V gene TRBV5-1; TRBD2 agrees at 8 bases. V shed 4 bases, J shed 5 bases, and the junction held 10 bases outside the gene matches. Germline lookup yields CDR1 SGHRS and CDR2 YFSETQ. CDR3 length: 15 residues. CDR3 nucleotides: TGCGCCAGCAGCCTTGATCCAGCGGGAGTCGAGACCCAGTACTTC. Translated, it gives CASSLDPAGVETQYF.

The V and J genes are TRBV6-5 and TRBJ1-2; D gene unclear. This CDR3 has 17 residues. V was pared by 4 bases and J by 4 bases, with 22 bases between. Germline CDR1 reads MNHEY; CDR2 reads SVGAGI. The CDR3 sequence: CASSSPSFRTEGYGYTF. The DNA of the CDR3 is TGTGCCAGCAGTTCTCCTTCCTTCAGGACCGAGGGCTATGGCTACACCTTC.

In this sample, this clonotype turned up once. This sequence joins TRBV11-3 and TRBJ1-1; maybe TRBD1 (6 bases). The germline V gene encodes CDR1 SGHNT and CDR2 YENEEA. The CDR3 extends over 16 amino acids. Trimming removed 5 bases at V and 1 base at J, with 17 bases between. The CDR3 reads CASSVRDTHPNTEAFF. In DNA form, the CDR3 reads TGTGCCAGCAGCGTCCGGGACACCCACCCGAACACTGAAGCTTTCTTT.

The CDR3 DNA sequence: TGTGCCAGCAGTTCCCGGGACAGGGACTACAATGAGCAGTTCTTC. It specifies CASSSRDRDYNEQFF. V and J are TRBV2 and TRBJ2-1; 9 bases line up with TRBD1. Trimming removed 5 bases from V and 3 bases from J; junction bases left unmatched: 5. CDR3 length: 15 amino acids. The germline CDR1 and CDR2 sequences are SNHLY and FYNNEI.

The rearrangement links TRBV18 to TRBJ2-3; 8 nucleotides agree with TRBD1. V trimming: 3 bases; J trimming: 3 bases; junction bases outside the gene matches: 8. CDR1 and CDR2 from the germline V gene are KGHSH and LQKENI. The CDR3 is made up of 16 amino acids. The DNA for the CDR3 is TGTGCCAGCTCACCGCGCAGGGGGCTCGTTACAGATACGCAGTATTTT. As protein: CASSPRRGLVTDTQYF.

V is TRBV20-1 and J is TRBJ2-7; D may be TRBD1 (8 bases). V shed 5 bases and J shed 2 bases, with 16 bases lying between them. The germline gives CDR1 DFQATT, CDR2 SNEGSKA (reference sequence). The CDR3 is made up of 14 amino acids. The CDR3 spells CSAPTTGGAYEQYF. For the CDR3, the DNA is TGCAGTGCTCCGACCACAGGGGGGGCCTACGAGCAGTACTTC.

V usage is TRBV7-9 and J usage is TRBJ1-2; 10 bases line up with TRBD1. Germline assignment: CDR1 SEHNR and CDR2 FQNEAQ (reference sequence). V trimming: 6 bases; J trimming: 6 bases; junction bases outside the gene matches: 4. The CDR3 runs 13 residues. CDR3: CASRVTGGNGYTF. The CDR3 nucleotides are TGTGCCAGCAGAGTGACAGGGGGCAATGGCTACACCTTC.

The gene calls are TRBV5-4 and TRBJ2-3; D is possibly TRBD1 or TRBD2 (5 bases each). CDR1 is SGHNT and CDR2 is YYREEE in the germline V gene (reference sequence). CDR3 length equals 16 residues. With 1 base removed from V and 2 bases from J, the gap between germline ends came to 14 bases. The DNA of the CDR3 is TGTGCCAGCAGCTTGCTTTCGGGACGGGTCACAGATACGCAGTATTTT. Translation gives CASSLLSGRVTDTQYF.

This chain uses TRBV3-1 with TRBJ1-6, with a weak D call TRBD1 (5 bases). Germline CDR1 is LGHDT and CDR2 is YNNKEL (reference sequence). Deletions cut 2 bases from V and 9 bases from J, with 23 bases between. CDR3 size: 18 residues. The DNA of the CDR3 is TGTGCCAGCAGCCAAATCGGGTCCGGGGGTGGAGGGTCTTCACCCCTCCACTTT. Translation gives CASSQIGSGGGGSSPLHF.

The chain couples TRBV28 to TRBJ2-4; weak D call: TRBD2 (5 bases). Germline-derived CDR1 and CDR2 are MDHEN and SYDVKM. V was pared by 2 bases and J by 11 bases, with 13 bases between. The CDR3 is 13 amino acids. The CDR3 here is CASSLGSVEVQYF. The CDR3, as DNA: TGTGCCAGCAGTTTAGGTAGCGTGGAGGTTCAGTACTTC.

The V and J genes are TRBV6-6 and TRBJ2-1, with TRBD1 matching 9 bases. CDR3 size: 15 residues. Germline CDR1 is MNHNY and CDR2 is SVGAGI (reference sequence). The V gene end was trimmed by 5 bases and the J gene end by 5 bases; junction bases not matched to a gene: 7. The CDR3: CASSGRQGVDNEQFF. In DNA form, the CDR3 reads TGTGCCAGCAGTGGCAGACAGGGGGTGGACAATGAGCAGTTCTTC.

This chain links TRBV29-1 with TRBJ2-7; D is unclear. CDR3 length equals 13 residues. CDR1 SQVTM and CDR2 ANQGSEA come from the germline V gene. V lost 4 bases and J 4 bases, leaving 14 bases between the germline ends. This CDR3 reads CSVVLQNTYEQYF. Written as DNA, the CDR3 is TGCAGCGTTGTCTTACAGAATACGTACGAGCAGTACTTC.

The chain is built from TRBV30 and TRBJ2-1; D possibly corresponds to TRBD1 (5 bases). Germline CDR1 reads GTSNPN; CDR2 reads SVGIG (reference sequence). V dropped 4 bases and J dropped 5 bases, with 18 bases sitting between them. CDR3 length: 15 amino acids. CDR3 protein: CAWTKGPPANNEQFF. The CDR3 region has the DNA TGTGCCTGGACTAAGGGGCCTCCCGCGAACAATGAGCAGTTCTTC.

The J gene is TRBJ2-5, the V gene TRBV29-1; 8 nucleotides match TRBD1. Germline CDR1 and CDR2: SQVTM and ANQGSEA. With 6 bases clipped from V and 2 bases from J, the junction kept 2 bases outside the gene matches. This CDR3 contains 12 residues. The CDR3 loop reads CSVGQGQETQYF. The CDR3 DNA reads TGCAGCGTCGGACAGGGACAAGAGACCCAGTACTTC.

The CDR3 spells CATSLSGVAVSEQYF. The CDR3 nucleotides read TGTGCCACCAGCCTTTCCGGGGTAGCGGTAAGCGAGCAGTACTTC. The chain has TRBV15 and TRBJ2-7, with D perhaps TRBD2 (6 bases). CDR1 LNHNV and CDR2 YYDKDF come from the germline V gene (reference sequence). This CDR3 has 15 residues. V gave up 5 bases and J gave up 6 bases, with 20 bases separating them. The full variable domain, completed using reference TRBV15 and TRBJ2-7, is DAMVIQNPRYQVTQFGKPVTLSCSQTLNHNVMYWYQQKSSQAPKLLFHYYDKDFNNEADTPDNFQSRRPNTSFCFLDIRSPGLGDTAMYLCATSLSGVAVSEQYFGPGTRLTVT.